This entry is about one T cell receptor (beta chain). Produced via immunoSEQ multiplex PCR; TCRdb's table is partial and in-frame only. This sample yields 140,000 to 150,000 clones, of which around 80% are seen a single time; 4.2% belongs to the top ten. The entry originates in a study of blood T cell repertoires in COVID-19. Per the germline V gene, CDR1 is ENHRY and CDR2 is SYGVKD. After removal of 11 bases from V and 4 bases from J, the junction contained 14 bases not matched to a gene. The CDR3 runs to 15 residues. The specimen sequenced was peripheral blood. The receptor comes from a man in his sixties with acute or convalescent COVID-19. The chain employs TRBV10-3 and TRBJ2-7; 10 bases map to TRBD1. CDR3 sequence: CAANGPGQGTYEQYF. CDR3 bases: TGTGCCGCCAATGGACCGGGACAGGGGACTTACGAGCAGTACTTC.